The TCR beta chain described here comes from a study of T cell repertoires in cytomegalovirus infection. Study-level information: Used in the study were CMV epitopes, some recently identified and HLA-C-restricted, others well-studied and HLA-B-restricted. Evidence of both CMV infection and a matching HLA type came from public TCR beta signatures. Study-wide points: Accumulated public TCR beta family frequency recognized individuals carrying CMV together with the relevant HLA. The ex vivo response was dominated by HLA-C-restricted CMV-specific TCR beta clonotypes.

With 0 bases removed from V and 11 bases from J, the gap between germline ends came to 8 bases. Germline assignment: CDR1 SGHRS and CDR2 YFSETQ. This CDR3 contains 11 residues. One entry per CDR3 protein, called by TCRdb with MiXCR from the reads. The sample lists about a million distinct CDR3 sequences, roughly 30% seen once, with roughly an eighth in the top ten. This clonotype was seen only a few times. Its matching antigen is unknown. The rearrangement uses TRBV5-1 and TRBJ1-1; D not resolved. The source is a human donor in good health (CMV status not recorded). Some clones in this sample may be carry-over from other donors' samples. The sample consisted of cultured CD8+ T cells from PBMCs, taken from culture after CMV antigen stimulation. The CDR3 coding sequence is TGCGCCAGCAGCTTGGGGGCGTATGCTTTCTTT. Its protein is CASSLGAYAFF.